The 2 T cell receptor beta chains below were found in one sample sequenced in a study of T cell responses to AZD1222 COVID-19 vaccine. Measured with immunoSEQ multiplex PCR; TCRdb has only the in-frame clones, and not every one. This table has roughly 120,000 clones, almost 90% appearing once. Sample: peripheral blood, taken on day 0 of AZD1222 vaccination. These receptor sequences come from an adult in good health.

The gene calls are TRBV9 and TRBJ2-2; 12 bases are a match to TRBD2. The CDR3 covers 21 residues. Germline V gene data show CDR1 as SGDLS and CDR2 as YYNGEE. Trimming at V came to 3 bases and at J to 6 bases, leaving 21 bases not matched to a gene. CDR3 sequence reads: CASSETGLAGPSSYRAGELFF. Written as DNA, the CDR3 is TGTGCCAGCAGCGAGACCGGACTAGCGGGACCCTCCTCCTACCGCGCCGGGGAGCTGTTTTTT.

The chain combines TRBV12-3 or TRBV12-4 with TRBJ1-4; the D is unclear. This CDR3 comprises 13 residues. Between the trimmed V and J ends, which lost 5 bases and 8 bases, there was a span of 12 bases. CDR3 sequence (DNA): TGTGCCAGCAGTCCAAGACCGCCCGAAAAACTGTTTTTT. Translation: CASSPRPPEKLFF.